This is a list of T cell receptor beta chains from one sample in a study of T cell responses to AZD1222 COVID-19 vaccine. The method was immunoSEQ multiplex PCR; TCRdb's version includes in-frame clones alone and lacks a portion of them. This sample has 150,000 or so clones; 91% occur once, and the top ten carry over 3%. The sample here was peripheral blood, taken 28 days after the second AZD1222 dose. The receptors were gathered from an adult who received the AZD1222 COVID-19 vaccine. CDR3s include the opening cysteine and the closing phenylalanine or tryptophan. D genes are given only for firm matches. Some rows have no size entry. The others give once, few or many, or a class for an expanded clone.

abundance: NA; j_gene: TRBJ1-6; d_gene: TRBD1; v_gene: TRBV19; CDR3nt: TGTGCCAGTAGTTATGGACAGGGCATGAATAATTCACCCCTCCACTTT; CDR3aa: CASSYGQGMNNSPLHF
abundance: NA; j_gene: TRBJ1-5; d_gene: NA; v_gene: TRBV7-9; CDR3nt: TGTGCCAGCAGCTTAGGACAGATCAATCAGCCCCAGCATTTT; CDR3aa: CASSLGQINQPQHF
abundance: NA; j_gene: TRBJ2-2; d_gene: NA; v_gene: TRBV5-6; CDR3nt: TGTGCCAGCAGCTTGGATGTAGGTCGAACCGGGGAGCTGTTTTTT; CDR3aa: CASSLDVGRTGELFF
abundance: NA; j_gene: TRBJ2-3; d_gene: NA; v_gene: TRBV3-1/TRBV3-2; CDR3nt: TGTGCCAGCAGCCAATGGGGGCCCGGCACAGATACGCAGTATTTT; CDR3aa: CASSQWGPGTDTQYF
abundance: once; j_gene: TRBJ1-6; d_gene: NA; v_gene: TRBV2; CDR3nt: TGTGCCAGCAGCCCCCTAGGGGATAATTCACCCCTCCACTTT; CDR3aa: CASSPLGDNSPLHF
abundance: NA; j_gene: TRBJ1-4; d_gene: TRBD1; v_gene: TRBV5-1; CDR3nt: TGCGCCAGCAGCTTGGACAGGGGCGCGAGGGAAAAACTGTTTTTT; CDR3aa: CASSLDRGAREKLFF
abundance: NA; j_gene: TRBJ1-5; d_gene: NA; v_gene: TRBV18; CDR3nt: TGTGCCAGCTCACTGGGGAACAGGGTTGGGCCCCAGCATTTT; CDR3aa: CASSLGNRVGPQHF
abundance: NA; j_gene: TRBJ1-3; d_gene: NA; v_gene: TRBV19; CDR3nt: TGTGCCAGTAGTGCCAGTTCTGGAAACACCATATATTTT; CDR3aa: CASSASSGNTIYF
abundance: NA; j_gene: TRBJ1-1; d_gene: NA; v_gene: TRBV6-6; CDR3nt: TGTGCCAGCAGTAACGTCAGGCTCAGCCCTGAAGCTTTCTTT; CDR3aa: CASSNVRLSPEAFF
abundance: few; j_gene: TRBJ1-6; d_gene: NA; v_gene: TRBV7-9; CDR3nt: TGTGCCAGCAGCTTAGACAGGGCTCCCCTCCACTTT; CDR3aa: CASSLDRAPLHF
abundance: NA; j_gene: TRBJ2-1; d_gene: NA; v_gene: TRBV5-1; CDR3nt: TGCGCCAGCAGCCCGGAGGGGGTCAATGAGCAGTTCTTC; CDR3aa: CASSPEGVNEQFF
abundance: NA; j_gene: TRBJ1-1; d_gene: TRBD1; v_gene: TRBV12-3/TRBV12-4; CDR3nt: TGTGCCAGCAGTTTTAACAGGGGAACTGAAGCTTTCTTT; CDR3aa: CASSFNRGTEAFF
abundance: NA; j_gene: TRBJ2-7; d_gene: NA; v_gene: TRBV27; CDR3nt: TGTGCCAGCAGTATCAGGGGTTCAGCCTACGAGCAGTACTTC; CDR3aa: CASSIRGSAYEQYF
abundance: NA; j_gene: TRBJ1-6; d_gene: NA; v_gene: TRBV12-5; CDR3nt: TGTGCTAGTGGTTTGAAGGCAGGCCCCTATAATTCACCCCTCCACTTT; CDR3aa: CASGLKAGPYNSPLHF
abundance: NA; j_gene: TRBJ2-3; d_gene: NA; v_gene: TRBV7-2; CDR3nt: TGTGCCAGCAGCTTAGCTGCGGATACGCAGTATTTT; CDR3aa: CASSLAADTQYF
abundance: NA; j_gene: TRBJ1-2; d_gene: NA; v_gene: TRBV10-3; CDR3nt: TGTGCCATCATCCCGACACCGGCGCATGGCTACACCTTC; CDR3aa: CAIIPTPAHGYTF
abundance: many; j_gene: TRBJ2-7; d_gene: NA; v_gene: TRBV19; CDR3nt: TGTGCCAGTAGTATAGGGGTAGCCCTGGAGCAGTACTTC; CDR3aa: CASSIGVALEQYF
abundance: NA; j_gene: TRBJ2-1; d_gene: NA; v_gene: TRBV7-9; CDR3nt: TGTGCCAGCAGCTGGCGCGACAGCCTAAGGGGTTACAATGAGCAGTTCTTC; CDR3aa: CASSWRDSLRGYNEQFF
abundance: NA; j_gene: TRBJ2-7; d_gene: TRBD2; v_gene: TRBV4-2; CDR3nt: TGTGCCAGCAGCCCCGGACTAGCGGTCGGCTACGAGCAGTACTTC; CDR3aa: CASSPGLAVGYEQYF
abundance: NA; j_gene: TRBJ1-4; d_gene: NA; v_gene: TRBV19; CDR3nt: TGTGCCAGTAGTCGAGACTCAAAGGGTAATGAAAAACTGTTTTTT; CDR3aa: CASSRDSKGNEKLFF
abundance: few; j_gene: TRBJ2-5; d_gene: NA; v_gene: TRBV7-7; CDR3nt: TGTGCTAGCAGCTTAATCGGGAGTAGGGAAGAGACCCAGTACTTC; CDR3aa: CASSLIGSREETQYF
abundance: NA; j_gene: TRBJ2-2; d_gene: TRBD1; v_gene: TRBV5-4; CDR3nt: TGTGCCAGCAGCTTACCGGACAGGCCCACCGGGGAGCTGTTTTTT; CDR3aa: CASSLPDRPTGELFF
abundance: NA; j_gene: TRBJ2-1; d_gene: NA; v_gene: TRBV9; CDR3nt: TGTGCCAGCAGCGAAGGGGGGAGCTACAATGAGCAGTTCTTC; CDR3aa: CASSEGGSYNEQFF
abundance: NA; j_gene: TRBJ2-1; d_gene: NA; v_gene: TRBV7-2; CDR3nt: TGTGCCAGCAGCTTAAATAAAGCATACAATGAGCAGTTCTTC; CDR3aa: CASSLNKAYNEQFF
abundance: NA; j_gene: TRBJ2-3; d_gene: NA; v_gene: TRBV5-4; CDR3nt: TGTGCCAGCAGCTTTGGGTCCCGGATGGGGGAAACAGATACGCAGTATTTT; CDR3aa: CASSFGSRMGETDTQYF
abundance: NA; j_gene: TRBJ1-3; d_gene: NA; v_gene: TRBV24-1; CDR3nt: TGTGCCACCAGTGGCGCGGGAAACACCATATATTTT; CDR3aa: CATSGAGNTIYF
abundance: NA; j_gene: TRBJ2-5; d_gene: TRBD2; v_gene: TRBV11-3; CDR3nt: TGTGCCAGCAGCTTAGATACTAGCGGGATCGGGGAGACCCAGTACTTC; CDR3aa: CASSLDTSGIGETQYF
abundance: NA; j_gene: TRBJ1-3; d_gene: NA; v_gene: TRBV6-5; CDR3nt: TGTGCCAGCAGCCCCCAATCCTCTGGAAACACCATATATTTT; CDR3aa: CASSPQSSGNTIYF
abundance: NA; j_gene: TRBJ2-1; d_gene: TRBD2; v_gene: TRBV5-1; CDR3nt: TGCGCCAGCAGCTTGGGACTAGCGGGCGTCAATGAGCAGTTCTTC; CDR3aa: CASSLGLAGVNEQFF
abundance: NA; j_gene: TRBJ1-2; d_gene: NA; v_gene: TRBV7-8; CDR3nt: TGTGCCAGCAGCTTAGAAGGGGACGGCTACACCTTC; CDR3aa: CASSLEGDGYTF
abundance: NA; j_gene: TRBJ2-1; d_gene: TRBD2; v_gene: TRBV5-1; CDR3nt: TGCGCCAGCAGCTTTCGGGAAGCGGGAGATAATGAGCAGTTCTTC; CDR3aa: CASSFREAGDNEQFF
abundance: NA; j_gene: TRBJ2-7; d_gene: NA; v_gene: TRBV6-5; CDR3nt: TGTGCCAGCAGTTACGGTCCTGAGCAGTACTTC; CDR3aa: CASSYGPEQYF
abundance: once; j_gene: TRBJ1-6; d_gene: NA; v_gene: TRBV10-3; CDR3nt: TGTGCCATCAGTGTGGGCGGGTACGGCCGCGAGTCACCCCTCCACTTT; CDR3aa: CAISVGGYGRESPLHF
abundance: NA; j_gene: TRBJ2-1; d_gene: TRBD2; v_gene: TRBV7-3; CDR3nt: TGTGCCAGCAGCCGGACTCCGGGACTAGGAGGCGATGAGCAGTTCTTC; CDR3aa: CASSRTPGLGGDEQFF
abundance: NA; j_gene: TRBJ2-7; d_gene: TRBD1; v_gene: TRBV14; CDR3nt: TGTGCCAGCAGCCAAGGAACAAACAGGGGGCGTTACGAGCAGTACTTC; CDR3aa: CASSQGTNRGRYEQYF
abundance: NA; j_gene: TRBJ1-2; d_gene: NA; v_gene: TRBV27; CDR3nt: TGTGCCAGCAGTTCGACACAGGGATTTGCTAACTATGGCTACACCTTC; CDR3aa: CASSSTQGFANYGYTF
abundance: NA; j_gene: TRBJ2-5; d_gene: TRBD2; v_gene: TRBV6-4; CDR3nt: TGTGCCAGCAGTGATAGCGGGGGCGAGACCCAGTACTTC; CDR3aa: CASSDSGGETQYF
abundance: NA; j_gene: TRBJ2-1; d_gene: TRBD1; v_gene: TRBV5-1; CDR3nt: TGCGCCAGCAGCTTGGAACAGGGGATTCGCAATGAGCAGTTCTTC; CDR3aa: CASSLEQGIRNEQFF
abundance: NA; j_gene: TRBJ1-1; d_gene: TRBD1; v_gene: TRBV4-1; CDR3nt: TGCGCCAGCAGCCAGCCGACAGGGGGATTAACTGAAGCTTTCTTT; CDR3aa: CASSQPTGGLTEAFF
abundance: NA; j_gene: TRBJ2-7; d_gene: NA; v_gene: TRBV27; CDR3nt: TGTGCCAGCAGTTTAAAAGGGAATAGTCGGAAGGACTTC; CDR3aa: CASSLKGNSRKDF
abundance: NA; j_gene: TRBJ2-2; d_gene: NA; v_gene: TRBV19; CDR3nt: TGTGCCAGTAGACGGTCCGGGGAGCTGTTTTTT; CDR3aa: CASRRSGELFF
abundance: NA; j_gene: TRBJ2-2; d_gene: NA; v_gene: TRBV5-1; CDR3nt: TGCGCCAGCAGACCAAACACCGGGGAGCTGTTTTTT; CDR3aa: CASRPNTGELFF
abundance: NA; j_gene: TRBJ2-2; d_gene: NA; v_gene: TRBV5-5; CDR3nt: TGTGCCAGCAGCTTGGCCGGGGCAGGGCTGAGGACCGGGGAGCTGTTTTTT; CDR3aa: CASSLAGAGLRTGELFF
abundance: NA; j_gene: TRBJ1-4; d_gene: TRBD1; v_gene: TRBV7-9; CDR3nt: TGTGCCAGCAGCCGGACAGGGAATGAAAAACTGTTTTTT; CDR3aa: CASSRTGNEKLFF
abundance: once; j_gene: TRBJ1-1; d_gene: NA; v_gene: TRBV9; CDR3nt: TGTGCCAGCAGCGTAGGATCCAAAACTGAAGCTTTCTTT; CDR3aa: CASSVGSKTEAFF
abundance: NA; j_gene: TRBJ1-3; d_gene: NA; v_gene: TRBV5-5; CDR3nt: TGTGCCAGCAGCTTCCTTGGAAGGGAGAACACCATATATTTT; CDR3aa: CASSFLGRENTIYF
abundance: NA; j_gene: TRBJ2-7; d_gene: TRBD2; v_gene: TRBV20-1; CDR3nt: TGCAGTGCGAGTCCGGCGCGCGGGAGGCACGAGCAGTACTTC; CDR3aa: CSASPARGRHEQYF
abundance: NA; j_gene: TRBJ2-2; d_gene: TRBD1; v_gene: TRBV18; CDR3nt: TGTGCCAGCTCACCACGACAGGGGTCCGGGGAGCTGTTTTTT; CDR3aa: CASSPRQGSGELFF
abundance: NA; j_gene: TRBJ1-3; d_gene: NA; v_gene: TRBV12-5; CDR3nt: TGTGCTAGTGGTTTGGTCCTTCGGGACCGAAACTCTGGAAACACCATATATTTT; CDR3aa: CASGLVLRDRNSGNTIYF
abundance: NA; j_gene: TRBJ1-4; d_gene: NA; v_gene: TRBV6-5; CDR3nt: TGTGCCAGCAGTCCCCGCGCTGCTAATGAAAAACTGTTTTTT; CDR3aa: CASSPRAANEKLFF
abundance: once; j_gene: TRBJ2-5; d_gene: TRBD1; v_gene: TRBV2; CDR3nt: TGTGCCAGCAGGCGCGGGACAGGGGCCCAACGAGAGACCCAGTACTTC; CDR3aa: CASRRGTGAQRETQYF
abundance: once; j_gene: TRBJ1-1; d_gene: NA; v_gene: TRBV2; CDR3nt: TGTGCCAGCAAGGGACGGGGGAACACTGAAGCTTTCTTT; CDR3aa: CASKGRGNTEAFF
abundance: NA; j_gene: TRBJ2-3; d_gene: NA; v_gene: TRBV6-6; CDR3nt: TGTGCCAGCAATCCGACAGGGGAGGGAGGCACAGATACGCAGTATTTT; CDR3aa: CASNPTGEGGTDTQYF
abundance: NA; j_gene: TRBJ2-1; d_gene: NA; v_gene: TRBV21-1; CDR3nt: TGTGCCAGCAGCAACACTACAGACCACCACAATGAGCAGTTCTTC; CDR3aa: CASSNTTDHHNEQFF
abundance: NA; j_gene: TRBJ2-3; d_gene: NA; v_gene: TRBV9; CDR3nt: TGTGCCAGCAGCGTAGCGCCAACTAGCACAGATACGCAGTATTTT; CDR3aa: CASSVAPTSTDTQYF
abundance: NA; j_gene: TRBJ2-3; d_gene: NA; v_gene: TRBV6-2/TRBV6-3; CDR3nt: TGTGCCAGCAGTTCTAGTACAGATACGCAGTATTTT; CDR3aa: CASSSSTDTQYF
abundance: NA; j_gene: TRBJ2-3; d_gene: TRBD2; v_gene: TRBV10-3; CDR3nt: TGTGCCATCAGTAGCGGGGTAACAGATACGCAGTATTTT; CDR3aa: CAISSGVTDTQYF
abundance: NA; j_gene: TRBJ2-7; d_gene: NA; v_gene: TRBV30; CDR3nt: TGTGCCTGGAGTGTAGGACAGGGACTACTAGGGCAGTACTTC; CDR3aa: CAWSVGQGLLGQYF
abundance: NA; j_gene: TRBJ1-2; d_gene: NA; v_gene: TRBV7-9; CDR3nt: TGTGCCAGCAGCTTGGGGGGCGACAGGTCCGGCTACACCTTC; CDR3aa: CASSLGGDRSGYTF
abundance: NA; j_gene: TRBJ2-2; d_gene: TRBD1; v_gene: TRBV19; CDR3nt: TGTGCCAGCCGCCCTCGACAGGGGGCGTACGGGGAGCTGTTTTTT; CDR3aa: CASRPRQGAYGELFF